The 9 T cell receptor beta chains in this list originate from one sample, sequenced in a study of tumor-infiltrating lymphocytes in primary liver carcinoma. With a constant-region primer, TCR beta cDNA was made from 500 ng of total RNA. Slightly modified ARM-PCR with three nested multiplex PCR rounds yielded TCR beta libraries. TRBV1-TRBV30 forward primers paired with a C-beta reverse primer were used in the first two PCR rounds, which ran roughly 10 cycles each. MiXCR, applied by TCRdb to the multiplex PCR reads, yields one record per CDR3 protein. This table holds some 200,000 distinct CDR3 sequences, about 65% found once. RNA isolated from unsorted whole blood supplied the blood RNA, with germline DNA also extracted. Sequencing was done on a sample of peripheral blood. Receptors originate from a woman between 55 and 75 years old with primary liver carcinoma and hepatitis B virus infection.

For this clonotype: With a much larger clone just one base away, this may be a read error. The V and J genes are TRBV6-5 and TRBJ2-7; tentatively, D is TRBD1 (5 bases). The ends were cut back, 4 bases at V and 1 base at J, with 8 bases in the middle. This CDR3 has 13 residues. Germline CDR1 MNHEY, CDR2 SVGAGI. The CDR3 DNA is TGTGCCAGCAGTTCCAGGGTTTCCTACGAGCAGTACTTC. This translates into CASSSRVSYEQYF.

Remarks on this clonotype: A much bigger clone sits one base away, suggesting this may be a read error. The chain couples TRBV6-5 to TRBJ2-1, with TRBD2 matching over 13 bases. This CDR3 has 15 amino acids. V lost 6 bases to trimming and J lost 9 bases; unmatched junction nucleotides: 8. Germline V gene data show CDR1 as MNHEY and CDR2 as SVGAGI. This chain's CDR3 is CASRAGTSGKGEQFF. CDR3 nucleotides: TGTGCCAGCAGAGCCGGGACTAGCGGGAAGGGTGAGCAGTTCTTC.

This clonotype has ten or more counts. The chain recombines TRBV7-9 with TRBJ2-1, with D perhaps TRBD1 (5 bases). The CDR3 extends over 14 amino acids. Germline assignment: CDR1 SEHNR and CDR2 FQNEAQ (reference sequence). V lost 1 base and J lost 2, with 6 bases in between. CDR3 in amino acids: CASSLEGTYNEQFF. The CDR3 region has the DNA TGTGCCAGCAGCTTAGAGGGGACCTACAATGAGCAGTTCTTC.

As concerns this clonotype: It may be a read error: a sequence one base away is much more abundant. V and J are TRBV6-2 or TRBV6-3 and TRBJ2-2; D gene unclear. Germline CDR1 is MNHEY and CDR2 is SVGEGT. V lost 7 bases, J lost 3 bases, and 18 bases lay in between. The CDR3 runs to 16 residues. In nucleotides, the CDR3 is TGTGCCAGCACCCTCCCCAGGTGTTTGGACACCGGGGAGCTGTTTTTT. As protein: CASTLPRCLDTGELFF.

As concerns this clonotype: A much bigger clone sits one base away, suggesting this may be a read error. The CDR3 sequence is CASSQEIAIYNEQFF. The CDR3 coding sequence is TGCGCCAGCAGCCAAGAAATTGCTATCTACAATGAGCAGTTCTTC. The rearrangement links TRBV4-1 to TRBJ2-1, with no clear D. V lost 0 bases to trimming and J lost 3 bases, with 9 bases between them. Looked up from germline, CDR1 is MGHRA and CDR2 is YSYEKL. The CDR3 is made up of 15 amino acids.

For this clonotype: With a much larger clone just one base away, this may be a read error. The chain joins TRBV12-3 or TRBV12-4 to TRBJ1-4; no firm D call. The CDR3 is made up of 15 amino acids. CDR3: CASSLGISTNEKLSF. The DNA for the CDR3 is TGTGCCAGCAGTTTAGGAATCTCAACTAATGAAAAACTGTCTTTT.

Worth noting for this clonotype: A much larger clonotype is one base distant, so this may be a read error. The chain employs TRBV12-3 or TRBV12-4 and TRBJ1-1, with 7 bases identical to TRBD1. The CDR3 extends over 13 amino acids. Germline trimming cut 7 bases from V and 1 base from J; bases unmatched to any gene: 3. The CDR3 spells CASNWDRNTEAFF. In nucleotides, the CDR3 is TGTGCCAGCAATTGGGACAGGAACACTGAAGCTTTCTTT.

V gene TRBV11-2 combines with J gene TRBJ2-4; no firm D call. This CDR3 comprises 14 residues. Deletions cut 5 bases from V and 5 bases from J, with 13 bases between. Germline lookup yields CDR1 SGHAT and CDR2 FQNNGV. The CDR3 here is CASSIARQQNIQYF. For the CDR3, the DNA is TGTGCCAGCAGCATAGCCCGGCAGCAAAACATTCAGTACTTC.

This clonotype was picked up many times. This rearrangement joins TRBV29-1 to TRBJ1-1; D is undetermined. CDR1 and CDR2 from the germline V gene are SQVTM and ANQGSEA. The CDR3 is 11 residues long. V was clipped by 4 bases and J by 5 bases, with 8 bases between them. The CDR3 bases are TGCAGCGTTGTCGTTGGGACTGAAGCTTTCTTT. Protein product: CSVVVGTEAFF.